The subject of this entry is one T cell receptor (beta chain). The CDR3 spans 15 residues. In germline, CDR1 is SGHKS, CDR2 YYEKEE (reference sequence). Trimming left V 1 base short and J 3 bases short, with 14 bases between. This sample stems from a study of blood T cell repertoires in COVID-19. For the study at large: From the United States, Italy and Spain came samples of acute and convalescent COVID-19.

Per the original methods: Scientists estimated how many nucleated cells there were by amplifying reference gene primers. Assay used: immunoSEQ multiplex PCR; TCRdb lists only in-frame clones, some missing. That table is the source of V, J and clone size, and D and trimming were worked out from the DNA. The sample comprises about 72,000 clones, about 81% of which are singletons, and roughly a sixth rests with the top ten. The sample consisted of peripheral blood. The receptor was isolated from a human donor in a cohort sampled during active COVID-19. The V and J genes are TRBV5-5 and TRBJ2-7; maybe TRBD2 (6 bases). CDR3 sequence reads: CASSLFPRDVYEQYF. The CDR3 DNA reads as TGTGCCAGCAGCTTGTTCCCGCGGGACGTCTACGAGCAGTACTTC.